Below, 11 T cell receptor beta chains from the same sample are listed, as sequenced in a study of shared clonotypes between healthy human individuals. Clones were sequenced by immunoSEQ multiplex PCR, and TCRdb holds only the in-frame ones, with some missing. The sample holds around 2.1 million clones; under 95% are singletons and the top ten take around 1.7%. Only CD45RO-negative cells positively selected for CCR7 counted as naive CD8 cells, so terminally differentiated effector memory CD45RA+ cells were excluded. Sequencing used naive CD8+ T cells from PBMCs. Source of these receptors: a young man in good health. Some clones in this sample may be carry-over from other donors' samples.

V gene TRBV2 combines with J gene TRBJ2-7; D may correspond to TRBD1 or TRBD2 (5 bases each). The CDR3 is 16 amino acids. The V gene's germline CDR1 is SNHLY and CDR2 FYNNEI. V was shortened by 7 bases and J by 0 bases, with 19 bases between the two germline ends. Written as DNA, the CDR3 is TGTGCCAGCACCGCTAACGGGGCACTGAGCTCCTACGAGCAGTACTTC. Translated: CASTANGALSSYEQYF. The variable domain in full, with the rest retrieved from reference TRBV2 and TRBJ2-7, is EPEVTQTPSHQVTQMGQEVILRCVPISNHLYFYWYRQILGQKVEFLVSFYNNEISEKSEIFDDQFSVERPDGSNFTLKIRSTKLEDSAMYFCASTANGALSSYEQYFGPGTRLTVT.

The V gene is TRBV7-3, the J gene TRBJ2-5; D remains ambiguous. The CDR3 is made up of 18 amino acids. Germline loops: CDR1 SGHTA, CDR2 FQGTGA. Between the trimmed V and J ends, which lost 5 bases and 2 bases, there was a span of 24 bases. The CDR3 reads CASSLDVAARKAQETQYF. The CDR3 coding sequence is TGTGCCAGCAGCCTCGATGTGGCAGCAAGAAAAGCTCAAGAGACCCAGTACTTC.

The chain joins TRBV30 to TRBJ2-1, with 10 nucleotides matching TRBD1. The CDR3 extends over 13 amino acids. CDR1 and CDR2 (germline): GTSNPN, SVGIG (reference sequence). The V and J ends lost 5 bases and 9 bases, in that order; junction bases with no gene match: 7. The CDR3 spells CAWAGQGYREQFF. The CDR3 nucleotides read TGTGCCTGGGCGGGACAGGGGTATCGTGAGCAGTTCTTC.

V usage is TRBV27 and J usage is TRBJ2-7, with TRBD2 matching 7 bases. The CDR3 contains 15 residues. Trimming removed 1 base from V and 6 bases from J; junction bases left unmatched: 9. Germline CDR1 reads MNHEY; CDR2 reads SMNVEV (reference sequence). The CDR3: CASSLLAGLVSEQYF. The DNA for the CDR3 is TGTGCCAGCAGTTTATTGGCCGGACTAGTATCCGAGCAGTACTTC.

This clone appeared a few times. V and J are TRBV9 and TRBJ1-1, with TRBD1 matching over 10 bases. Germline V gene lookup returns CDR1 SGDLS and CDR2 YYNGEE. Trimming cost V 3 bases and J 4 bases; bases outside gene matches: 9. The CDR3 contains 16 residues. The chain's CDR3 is CASSGRDRGRSTEAFF. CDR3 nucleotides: TGTGCCAGCAGCGGCCGGGACAGGGGAAGGAGCACTGAAGCTTTCTTT.

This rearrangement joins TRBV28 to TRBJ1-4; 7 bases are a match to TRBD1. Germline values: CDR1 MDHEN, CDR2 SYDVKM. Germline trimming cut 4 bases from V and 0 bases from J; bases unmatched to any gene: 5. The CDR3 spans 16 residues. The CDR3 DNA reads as TGTGCCAGCAGTTCGCCCGACAGGGCAACTAATGAAAAACTGTTTTTT. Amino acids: CASSSPDRATNEKLFF.

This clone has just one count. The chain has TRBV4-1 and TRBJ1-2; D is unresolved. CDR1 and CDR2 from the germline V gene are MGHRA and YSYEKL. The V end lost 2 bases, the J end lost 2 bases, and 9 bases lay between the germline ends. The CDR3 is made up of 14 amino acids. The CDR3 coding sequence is TGCGCCAGCAGCCAATGGTCAGAAAACTATGGCTACACCTTC. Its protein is CASSQWSENYGYTF.

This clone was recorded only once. For the CDR3, the DNA is TGTGCCAGCAGCCTCGTACAGGGGACGGCCTACGAGCAGTACTTC. Translated, it gives CASSLVQGTAYEQYF. The chain uses TRBV27 and TRBJ2-7; 7 bases map to TRBD1. This CDR3 has 15 amino acids. Germline V gene sequence: CDR1 MNHEY, CDR2 SMNVEV (reference sequence). V lost 6 bases and J lost 2; bases outside the gene matches: 10.

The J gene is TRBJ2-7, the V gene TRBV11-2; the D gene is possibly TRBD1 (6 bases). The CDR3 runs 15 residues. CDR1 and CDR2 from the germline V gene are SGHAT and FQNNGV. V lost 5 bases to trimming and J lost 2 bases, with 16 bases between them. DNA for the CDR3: TGTGCCAGCAGCCTCAGAAAGGGGGTTACCTACGAGCAGTACTTC. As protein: CASSLRKGVTYEQYF.

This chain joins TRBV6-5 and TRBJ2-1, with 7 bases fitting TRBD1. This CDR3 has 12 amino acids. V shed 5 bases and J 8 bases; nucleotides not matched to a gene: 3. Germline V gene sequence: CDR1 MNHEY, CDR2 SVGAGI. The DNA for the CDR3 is TGTGCCAGCAGTCGACAGGGTGATGAGCAGTTCTTC. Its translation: CASSRQGDEQFF.

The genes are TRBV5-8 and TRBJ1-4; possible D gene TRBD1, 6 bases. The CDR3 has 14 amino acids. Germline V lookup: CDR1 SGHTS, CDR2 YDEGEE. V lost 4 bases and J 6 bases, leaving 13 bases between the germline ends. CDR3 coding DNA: TGTGCCAGCAGCCCCCGGGACACCTATGAAAAACTGTTTTTT. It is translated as CASSPRDTYEKLFF. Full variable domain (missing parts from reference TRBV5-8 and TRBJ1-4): EAGVTQSPTHLIKTRGQQATLRCSPISGHTSVYWYQQALGLGLQFLLWYDEGEERNRGNFPPRFSGRQFPNYSSELNVNALELEDSALYLCASSPRDTYEKLFFGSGTQLSVL.